This T cell receptor beta chain comes out of a study of T cell changes during pregnancy in multiple sclerosis. The V gene's germline CDR1 is MGHRA and CDR2 YSYEKL. There are 15 residues in the CDR3. Trimming pared 0 bases from V and 9 bases from J, leaving 12 bases between. TCRdb's table, derived via immunoSEQ multiplex PCR, lists solely in-frame clones and lacks some. The sample records roughly 38,000 clones, 90% being singletons. This sequence originates from a female donor with multiple sclerosis, enrolled in a pregnancy study. The sequencing used CD8+ T cells from peripheral blood mononuclear cells, collected in the first trimester of pregnancy. V is TRBV4-1 and J is TRBJ1-6, with D tentatively TRBD1 (6 bases). CDR3 coding DNA: TGCGCCAGCAGCCAAGAAGGGACACGCGGTTCACCCCTCCACTTT. Its translation: CASSQEGTRGSPLHF.